Sequencing of this T cell receptor (beta chain) was carried out in a study of blood T cell repertoires in COVID-19. In the study overall: The United States, Italy and Spain were the sources of the acute and convalescent COVID-19 samples. Sample material is recorded as cDNA or gDNA derived from T cells, B-cell-depleted T cells, or PBMCs.

The authors' processing: Amplified reference gene primers provided the basis for estimating nucleated cell counts. Profiling relied on immunoSEQ multiplex PCR, and the TCRdb table lists in-frame clones only, not all of them. That table furnishes V, J and clone size, whereas the DNA furnished D and trimming. The profile covers roughly 110,000 clones, with about four fifths appearing a single time and 10% taken by the ten largest. Per the germline V gene, CDR1 is SGDLS and CDR2 is YYNGEE. There are 14 residues in the CDR3. V lost 3 bases to trimming and J lost 4 bases; unmatched junction nucleotides: 2.

This sequence originates from a human donor in a cohort sampled during active COVID-19. The chain combines TRBV9 with TRBJ2-1, with 9 bases aligning to TRBD2. Sequencing used peripheral blood. Here the CDR3 reads CASSEAGGYNEQFF. The CDR3 DNA sequence: TGTGCCAGCAGCGAGGCGGGGGGGTACAATGAGCAGTTCTTC. Looking up the rest from reference TRBV9 and TRBJ2-1 gives the full variable domain: DSGVTQTPKHLITATGQRVTLRCSPRSGDLSVYWYQQSLDQGLQFLIQYYNGEERAKGNILERFSAQQFPDLHSELNLSSLELGDSALYFCASSEAGGYNEQFFGPGTRLTVL.